The 23 T cell receptor beta chains below were found in one sample sequenced in a study of blood T cell repertoires in COVID-19. The table came from immunoSEQ multiplex PCR; TCRdb's copy has only in-frame clones and leaves some out. The sample holds about 110,000 clones; 69% are singletons and the top ten take roughly 6.2%. The sequencing input was peripheral blood. These receptors were obtained from an elderly man with acute or convalescent COVID-19.

This clone was seen only once. The chain combines TRBV7-8 with TRBJ2-7; TRBD2 aligns across 10 bases. V was clipped by 5 bases and J by 4 bases; unmatched bases: 17. The CDR3 has 18 amino acids. Germline CDR1 is SGHVS and CDR2 is FQNEAQ. The CDR3 region is CASSPRRFRAGGRYEQYF. For the CDR3, the DNA is TGTGCCAGCAGCCCAAGGAGGTTTCGAGCGGGAGGGAGGTACGAGCAGTACTTC.

The rearrangement links TRBV7-3 to TRBJ2-6; unclear D gene. CDR3 size: 15 residues. Germline V lookup: CDR1 SGHTA, CDR2 FQGTGA. V dropped 4 bases and J dropped 4 bases, with 11 bases sitting between them. CDR3 bases: TGTGCCAGCAGCTCCCGGTCCACGGGGGCCAACGTCCTGACTTTC. Protein: CASSSRSTGANVLTF.

This clone was seen more than once but under ten times. This sequence joins TRBV24-1 and TRBJ2-7; weak D call: TRBD1 (5 bases). Germline CDR1 KGHDR, CDR2 SFDVKD. The CDR3 spans 16 residues. The V gene lost 2 bases and the J gene lost 0 bases, with 13 bases spanning the gap. CDR3 nucleotides: TGTGCCACCAGTGATTCTTCGGACACTACCTCCTACGAGCAGTACTTC. It translates to CATSDSSDTTSYEQYF.

This clone was found once. The rearrangement joins TRBV28 to TRBJ2-7; D unresolved. The CDR3 is 14 residues long. Trimming removed 6 bases from V and 2 bases from J, with 14 bases in between. Germline values: CDR1 MDHEN, CDR2 SYDVKM. CDR3: CASRDDTNTYEQYF. In nucleotides, the CDR3 is TGTGCCAGCAGAGATGACACGAACACCTACGAGCAGTACTTC.

The V and J genes are TRBV19 and TRBJ2-3; the match to TRBD2 covers 16 bases. This CDR3 contains 18 residues. Trimming cost V 4 bases and J 4 bases; bases outside gene matches: 8. Germline V gives CDR1 LNHDA, CDR2 SQIVND (reference sequence). CDR3 coding DNA: TGTGCCAGTAGTAAGGGACTAGCGGGAGGGCGTATGGCAGATACGCAGTATTTT. Protein product: CASSKGLAGGRMADTQYF. Combining the CDR3 with reference TRBV19 and TRBJ2-3 gives the whole variable domain DGGITQSPKYLFRKEGQNVTLSCEQNLNHDAMYWYRQDPGQGLRLIYYSQIVNDFQKGDIAEGYSVSREKKESFPLTVTSAQKNPTAFYLCASSKGLAGGRMADTQYFGPGTRLTVL.

The rearrangement uses TRBV5-6 and TRBJ2-7; 11 nucleotides match TRBD2. CDR1 SGHDT and CDR2 YYEEEE come from the germline V gene. The CDR3 length is 17 residues. V was clipped by 4 bases and J by 1 base; unmatched bases: 10. CDR3 in DNA: TGTGCCAGCAGCCCCTCCTTTAGCGGGAGGGAGTCCTACGAGCAGTACTTC. Residues: CASSPSFSGRESYEQYF.

V gene TRBV24-1 combines with J gene TRBJ2-3; the D gene is possibly TRBD1 (6 bases). V dropped 6 bases and J dropped 8 bases, with 14 bases sitting between them. Germline assignment: CDR1 KGHDR and CDR2 SFDVKD. The CDR3 totals 13 residues. CDR3 nucleotides: TGTGCCACCAGTTCTCCGGGACATAGTACGCAGTATTTT. It codes for CATSSPGHSTQYF.

This chain uses TRBV5-1 with TRBJ2-1; TRBD2 agrees at 7 bases. The CDR3 loop spans 15 amino acids. The V gene's germline CDR1 is SGHRS and CDR2 YFSETQ. With V trimmed by 2 bases and J by 5 bases, 7 bases remained unmatched. CDR3 bases: TGCGCCAGCAGCTTTGATCCTAGCGGAAACAATGAGCAGTTCTTC. As protein: CASSFDPSGNNEQFF. The whole variable domain, remainder taken from reference TRBV5-1 and TRBJ2-1, is KAGVTQTPRYLIKTRGQQVTLSCSPISGHRSVSWYQQTPGQGLQFLFEYFSETQRNKGNFPGRFSGRQFSNSRSEMNVSTLELGDSALYLCASSFDPSGNNEQFFGPGTRLTVL.

The chain combines TRBV30 with TRBJ2-1; TRBD2 is a possible D gene (6 bases). This CDR3 has 14 amino acids. The V end was cut by 0 bases, the J end by 6 bases, with 12 bases between. Germline assignment: CDR1 GTSNPN and CDR2 SVGIG (reference sequence). DNA of the CDR3: TGTGCCTGGAGTGTATCGATTAGCGGCAATGAGCAGTTCTTC. This codes for CAWSVSISGNEQFF. The entire variable domain, with the rest obtained from reference TRBV30 and TRBJ2-1, is as follows: SQTIHQWPATLVQPVGSPLSLECTVEGTSNPNLYWYRQAAGRGLQLLFYSVGIGQISSEVPQNLSASRPQDRQFILSSKKLLLSDSGFYLCAWSVSISGNEQFFGPGTRLTVL.

The chain recombines TRBV19 with TRBJ2-1; TRBD2 aligns across 7 bases. CDR1 and CDR2 from the germline V gene are LNHDA and SQIVND (reference sequence). V dropped 0 bases and J dropped 2; count of bases not matched to a gene: 4. CDR3 length equals 16 residues. For the CDR3, the DNA is TGTGCCAGTAGTATAGAGGCTAGCGGCCCCTACAATGAGCAGTTCTTC. This gives the protein CASSIEASGPYNEQFF.

The chain has TRBV7-9 and TRBJ1-1; D call uncertain. Between the trimmed V and J ends, which lost 1 base and 4 bases, there was a span of 10 bases. This CDR3 has 14 amino acids. Germline V lookup: CDR1 SEHNR, CDR2 FQNEAQ (reference sequence). The CDR3 region is CASSLGIPSTEAFF. The DNA for the CDR3 is TGTGCCAGCAGCTTAGGAATCCCGAGCACTGAAGCTTTCTTT.

V usage is TRBV3-1 (or the pseudogene TRBV3-2) and J usage is TRBJ1-4, with 8 positions matching TRBD1. With 4 bases clipped from V and 8 bases from J, the junction kept 9 bases outside the gene matches. Per germline, CDR1 LGHDT and CDR2 YNNKEL (reference sequence). CDR3 length equals 15 residues. CDR3 bases: TGTGCCAGCAGCCCGACAGGGGAGTCCACCGAAAAACTGTTTTTT. This sequence encodes CASSPTGESTEKLFF.

The chain joins TRBV10-3 to TRBJ2-6, with 10 bases matching TRBD1. Germline V gene data show CDR1 as ENHRY and CDR2 as SYGVKD. The CDR3 is 18 residues long. V dropped 7 bases and J dropped 0; count of bases not matched to a gene: 9. CDR3 sequence reads: CAITPGTGASSGANVLTF. CDR3 nucleotide sequence: TGTGCCATCACCCCCGGGACAGGGGCCTCCTCTGGGGCCAACGTCCTGACTTTC.

For this clone: Other DNA sequences in this specimen translate into the identical CDR3. The CDR3 nucleotides are TGTGCCAGTAGGGCAGCGGGAGGGTACAATGAGCAGTTCTTC. This codes for CASRAAGGYNEQFF. The chain carries TRBV19 and TRBJ2-1; TRBD2 aligns across 10 bases. J lost 4 bases, V lost 6 bases, and 3 bases had no gene match. Germline CDR1 LNHDA, CDR2 SQIVND (reference sequence). CDR3 length: 14 amino acids.

The chain uses TRBV7-2 and TRBJ1-6, with 7 bases identical to TRBD1. This CDR3 is built from 15 residues. V was pared by 2 bases and J by 10 bases, with 8 bases of the junction left unmatched. Germline V CDR1 and CDR2: SGHTA, FQGNSA. The CDR3 nucleotides are TGTGCCAGCAGCTTACTAGACAGGGCGAGGTCACCCCTCCACTTT. As protein: CASSLLDRARSPLHF.

This chain uses TRBV28 with TRBJ1-3; 9 nucleotides agree with TRBD1. This CDR3 spans 14 amino acids. The junction had 2 bases not matched to a gene; V was cut back by 8 bases and J by 0 bases. Germline V gene data show CDR1 as MDHEN and CDR2 as SYDVKM. The CDR3: CASGTGISGNTIYF. CDR3 bases: TGTGCCAGCGGGACAGGGATCTCTGGAAACACCATATATTTT. Full variable domain (missing parts from reference TRBV28 and TRBJ1-3): DVKVTQSSRYLVKRTGEKVFLECVQDMDHENMFWYRQDPGLGLRLIYFSYDVKMKEKGDIPEGYSVSREKKERFSLILESASTNQTSMYLCASGTGISGNTIYFGEGSWLTVV.

The chain joins TRBV19 to TRBJ2-3; 8 bases match TRBD2. Trimming took 8 bases from V and 10 from J; bases not matched to a gene: 17. The germline V gene has CDR1 LNHDA and CDR2 SQIVND (reference sequence). This CDR3 has 15 residues. DNA of the CDR3: TGTGCCAGTGGGGACGGGGGAGCGGGAGTGGGTGCGCAGTATTTT. Protein sequence: CASGDGGAGVGAQYF. The variable domain in full, with the rest retrieved from reference TRBV19 and TRBJ2-3, is DGGITQSPKYLFRKEGQNVTLSCEQNLNHDAMYWYRQDPGQGLRLIYYSQIVNDFQKGDIAEGYSVSREKKESFPLTVTSAQKNPTAFYLCASGDGGAGVGAQYFGPGTRLTVL.

V is TRBV5-1 and J is TRBJ1-4; D is unclear. V lost 4 bases and J 8 bases, leaving 15 bases between the germline ends. The germline CDR1 and CDR2 sequences are SGHRS and YFSETQ. The CDR3 runs to 14 residues. DNA for the CDR3: TGCGCCAGCAGCCTGGACCCTATCGGGGAAAAACTGTTTTTT. It codes for CASSLDPIGEKLFF.

J is TRBJ1-3 and V is TRBV28; D remains ambiguous. From germline, CDR1 is MDHEN and CDR2 SYDVKM. V was shortened by 6 bases and J by 2 bases, with 11 bases between the two germline ends. The CDR3 is 14 amino acids. The CDR3 sequence: CASSHPATGNTIYF. In DNA, the CDR3 is TGTGCCAGCAGCCATCCAGCGACTGGAAACACCATATATTTT.

The chain joins TRBV5-6 to TRBJ1-4; TRBD1 agrees at 10 bases. CDR1 SGHDT and CDR2 YYEEEE come from the germline V gene. The CDR3 contains 15 residues. Trimming at V came to 4 bases and at J to 7 bases, leaving 7 bases not matched to a gene. The CDR3 is CASSRYGTGAEKLFF. CDR3 coding DNA: TGTGCCAGCAGCCGGTACGGGACAGGGGCTGAAAAACTGTTTTTT.

This clone occurred once. In DNA form, the CDR3 reads TGCGCCAGCAGCCATGACTGGACTAGCGGGAGATTCCGCGAGCAGTACTTC. Its protein product is CASSHDWTSGRFREQYF. The rearrangement joins TRBV4-1 to TRBJ2-7, with TRBD2 matching over 13 bases. The CDR3 loop spans 17 amino acids. With 3 bases clipped from V and 6 bases from J, the junction kept 11 bases outside the gene matches. CDR1 is MGHRA, CDR2 YSYEKL, per germline.

The V call is TRBV24-1, the J call TRBJ2-1, with D possibly matching TRBD2 (5 bases). The germline CDR1 and CDR2 sequences are KGHDR and SFDVKD. V lost 5 bases, J lost 8 bases, and 12 bases lay in between. The CDR3 is made up of 13 amino acids. CDR3 coding DNA: TGTGCCACCAGTGGGACGGAGAGGGATGAGCAGTTCTTC. Amino acids: CATSGTERDEQFF.

The chain has TRBV2 and TRBJ1-2; D remains ambiguous. The germline V gene has CDR1 SNHLY and CDR2 FYNNEI. Trimming took 1 base from V and 2 from J, leaving 11 bases between them. The CDR3 totals 15 residues. This CDR3 reads CASSEGPPRNYGYTF. CDR3 bases: TGTGCCAGCAGTGAAGGCCCGCCGAGAAACTATGGCTACACCTTC.